The entry that follows covers one TCR beta chain sequence. Its antigen remains unidentified. The record originates from a study of T cells in narcolepsy. Sequenced by immunoSEQ multiplex PCR; TCRdb stores in-frame clones only, minus some. The sample records around 30,000 clones, about four fifths being singletons. Study outcomes and limitations: Healthy controls reportedly lacked the autoreactive clonotypes serially found in patients' blood.

V gave up 7 bases and J gave up 0 bases, with 13 bases separating them. Germline values: CDR1 MNHNY, CDR2 SVGAGI (reference sequence). The CDR3 covers 15 residues. This TCR derives from a human donor in good health. This chain uses TRBV6-6 with TRBJ1-3; D is undetermined. Sequencing was done on a sample of memory (CD45RA-) CD4+ T cells from blood. This chain's CDR3 is CASTIQDVSGNTIYF. The CDR3 DNA sequence: TGTGCCAGCACGATTCAGGACGTCTCTGGAAACACCATATATTTT.